This TCR beta chain emerged from a study of blood T cell repertoires in COVID-19. Study-level background: Sites in the United States, Italy and Spain provided acute and convalescent COVID-19 samples. The analysed material was cDNA or gDNA that came from T cells, B-cell-depleted T cells, or PBMCs.

V trimming: 0 bases; J trimming: 6 bases; junction bases outside the gene matches: 5. Germline V CDR1 and CDR2: SGHAT, FQNNGV. This CDR3 contains 15 residues. As processed by the authors: Estimation of nucleated cell counts relied on the amplification of reference gene primers. Here immunoSEQ multiplex PCR was the method, and the copy in TCRdb shows in-frame clones only, minus some. D and trimming were read from the DNA, whereas the V and J calls and clone size are those reported in that table. Among 110,000 or so clones listed, roughly 84% were seen once. The specimen was peripheral blood. The clonotype comes from a man in his forties or fifties with acute or convalescent COVID-19. V usage is TRBV11-2 and J usage is TRBJ2-3, with 8 bases fitting TRBD2. The CDR3 nucleotides read TGTGCCAGCAGCTTAGAAAGCGGGGGTTGGGATACGCAGTATTTT. Translated, it gives CASSLESGGWDTQYF.